Listed below are T cell receptor beta chains from one sample, sequenced in a study of T cell changes during pregnancy in multiple sclerosis. TCRdb's copy holds only in-frame clones and misses some; the assay was immunoSEQ multiplex PCR. The sample contains about 100,000 clones, 85% to 95% of which appear only once. The sequences come from peripheral blood, collected before pregnancy. The receptors come from a female donor with multiple sclerosis, enrolled in a pregnancy study. The CDR3 runs from the conserved cysteine through the conserved F or W. The order of the fields is V gene, CDR3 length, J gene, CDR3 protein.

TRBV5-1	17	TRBJ2-1	CASSMTSGRLLGNEQFF
TRBV27	15	TRBJ1-1	CASSLNSLGGYEAFF
TRBV19	15	TRBJ2-7	CASSPSGQQFYEQYF
TRBV7-3	16	TRBJ2-1	CASSLKLAGVYNEQFF
TRBV7-9	17	TRBJ1-5	CASSFIPVRPRYQPQHF
TRBV7-8	15	TRBJ2-7	CASLSRDRGRNEQYF
TRBV10-2	13	TRBJ2-7	CASRTSGSYEQYF
TRBV13	16	TRBJ1-2	CASSLAGTEPDYGYTF
TRBV6-1	15	TRBJ2-1	CASSKRTSGYNEQFF
TRBV27	13	TRBJ2-7	CASSLSNSYEQYF
TRBV9	14	TRBJ2-7	CASSQTGRTYEQYF
TRBV5-1	13	TRBJ1-1	CASSLAVNTEAFF
TRBV19	15	TRBJ2-2	CASSKTGMGAGELFF
TRBV10-3	14	TRBJ1-5	CAIRGDASNQPQHF
TRBV6-5	15	TRBJ1-1	CASSASGRVNTEAFF
TRBV4-1	16	TRBJ1-2	CASSQDWEVTAYGYTF